The clone carrying this T cell receptor (beta chain) was counted ten times or more. Its target is not known. The unsorted libraries originated from 2 million PBMCs kept at -80 C. The length of the CDR3 is 11 residues. CDR1 and CDR2 (germline): MNHNS, SASEGT. Trimming shortened V by 9 bases and J by 3 bases, and 8 bases separated the two germline ends. Synthesis of cDNA was performed by 5'RACE using 10-nucleotide random UMIs. MiXCR, run by TCRdb on the 5' RACE reads, gives a single entry per CDR3 protein. This table holds around 64,000 distinct CDR3 sequences, over 9.5% found once. This entry is derived from a study of neurological immune-mediated disorders. Study-level results: Private repertoires in all groups were suggested by the finding that expanded clones across subjects shared no CDR3 amino acid sequences. The most TCR clonal expansion was seen in HTLV-1-associated myelopathy, and the least was seen in multiple sclerosis, which fell below healthy controls.

The V call is TRBV6-1, the J call TRBJ1-1; D is uncertain. Sequenced: PBMCs. This TCR derives from a woman in her fifties or sixties with HTLV-1-associated myelopathy (HAM/TSP). This CDR3 is CASAGDTEAFF. CDR3 sequence (DNA): TGTGCCAGTGCGGGAGACACTGAAGCTTTCTTT.